The subject of this entry is one TCR beta chain. The data belong to a study of T cell responses to AZD1222 COVID-19 vaccine. Here immunoSEQ multiplex PCR was the method, and the copy in TCRdb shows in-frame clones only, minus some. The table shows about 150,000 clones, with 75% to 90% occurring only once. This CDR3 is built from 16 residues. V lost 2 bases, J lost 6 bases, and 7 bases stayed unmatched. From germline, CDR1 is SGHRS and CDR2 YFSETQ. The clonotype was recovered from an adult in good health. This chain joins TRBV5-1 and TRBJ1-6, with TRBD1 matching over 8 bases. The sample consisted of peripheral blood, taken on day 0 of AZD1222 vaccination. In DNA form, the CDR3 reads TGCGCCAGCAGCTTAGGGGACAGGACAGTTAATTCACCCCTCCACTTT. It encodes CASSLGDRTVNSPLHF.